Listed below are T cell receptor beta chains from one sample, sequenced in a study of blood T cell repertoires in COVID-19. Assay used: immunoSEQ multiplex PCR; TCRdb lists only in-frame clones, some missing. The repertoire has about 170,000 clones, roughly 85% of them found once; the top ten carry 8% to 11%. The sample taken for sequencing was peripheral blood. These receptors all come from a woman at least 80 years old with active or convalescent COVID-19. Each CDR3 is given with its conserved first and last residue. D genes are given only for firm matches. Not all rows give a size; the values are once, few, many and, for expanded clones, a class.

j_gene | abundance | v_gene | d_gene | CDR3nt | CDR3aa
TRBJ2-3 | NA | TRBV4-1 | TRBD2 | TGCGCCAGCAGCCCCCAGAATGGGGGGAGCGGGAGGGTGATTAGCACAGATACGCAGTATTTT | CASSPQNGGSGRVISTDTQYF
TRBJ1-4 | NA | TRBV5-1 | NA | TGCGCCAGCAGCTCCGGGGGCGGGGGCGAAGGTGAAAAACTGTTTTTT | CASSSGGGGEGEKLFF
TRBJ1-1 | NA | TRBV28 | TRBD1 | TGTGCCAGCAGTTTAGGGACAGGGGGCGGGTACACTGAAGCTTTCTTT | CASSLGTGGGYTEAFF
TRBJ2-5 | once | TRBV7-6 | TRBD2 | TGTGCCAGCAGCTTAGACCCCCCTAGCGGGATGGGGGAGACCCAGTACTTC | CASSLDPPSGMGETQYF
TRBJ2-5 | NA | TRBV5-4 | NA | TGTGCCACCCCCCTTGAGGGAGGCGAGACCCAGTACTTC | CATPLEGGETQYF
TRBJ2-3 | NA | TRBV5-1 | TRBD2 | TGCGCCAGCAGCTTGGGGTCTAGCGGGAGTGCAGATACGCAGTATTTT | CASSLGSSGSADTQYF
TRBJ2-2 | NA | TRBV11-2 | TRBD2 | TGTGCCAGCAGCCCGATTAGCGGGATAAACGGGGAGCTGTTTTTT | CASSPISGINGELFF
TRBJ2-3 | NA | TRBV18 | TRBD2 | TGTGCCAGCTCACCACCGTTCCAGCGGGAGGGAGATACGCAGTATTTT | CASSPPFQREGDTQYF
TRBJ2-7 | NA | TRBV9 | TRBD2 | TGTGCCAGCAGCCCCCGGGTAGCGGGAGGGAGCTACGAGCAGTACTTC | CASSPRVAGGSYEQYF
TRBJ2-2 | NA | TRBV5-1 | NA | TGCGCCAGCAGCAGGGGTGACACCGGGGAGCTGTTTTTT | CASSRGDTGELFF
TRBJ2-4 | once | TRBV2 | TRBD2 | TGTGCCAGCAGTGAAGGGGGACTAGCGGGAGTCTTCTGGTACTTC | CASSEGGLAGVFWYF
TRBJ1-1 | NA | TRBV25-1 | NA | TGTGCCAGCAGTGCGCTTGTGGGAGTGAACACTGAAGCTTTCTTT | CASSALVGVNTEAFF
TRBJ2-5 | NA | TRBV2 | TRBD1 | TGTGCCAGCAGTGACAGGGGGGAGACCCAGTACTTC | CASSDRGETQYF
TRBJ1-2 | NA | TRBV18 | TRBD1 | TGTGCCAGCTCACCACTCGGGACAGACTATGGCTACACCTTC | CASSPLGTDYGYTF
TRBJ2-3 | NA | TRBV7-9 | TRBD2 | TGTGCCAGCAGCCCGGGACTAGGGACGAATACAGATACGCAGTATTTT | CASSPGLGTNTDTQYF
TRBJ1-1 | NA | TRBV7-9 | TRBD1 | TGTGCCAGCAGCTTAGAGGCCAGGGGGCAAGGGGCTTTCTTT | CASSLEARGQGAFF
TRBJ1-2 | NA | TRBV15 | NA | TGTGCCACCAGCAGGGGCGCAGGTGGGTATGGCTACACCTTC | CATSRGAGGYGYTF
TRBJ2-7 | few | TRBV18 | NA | TGTGCCAGCTCATCTGGACAGTCCTACGAGCAGTACTTC | CASSSGQSYEQYF
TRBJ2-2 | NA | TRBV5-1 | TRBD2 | TGCGCCAGCACCGGGCGGGGGACGAACACCGGGGAGCTGTTTTTT | CASTGRGTNTGELFF
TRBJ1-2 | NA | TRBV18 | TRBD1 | TGTGCCAGCTCACCGACAGGGGCTTCTAACTATGGCTACACCTTC | CASSPTGASNYGYTF
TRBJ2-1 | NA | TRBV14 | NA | TGTGCCAGCAGCACCACAGGGAACTCCTACAATGAGCAGTTCTTC | CASSTTGNSYNEQFF
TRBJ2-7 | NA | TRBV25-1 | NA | TGTGCCAGCAGTCGGGACTTCTACGAGCAGTACTTC | CASSRDFYEQYF
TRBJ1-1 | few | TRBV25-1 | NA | TGTGCCAGCAGTGAGTCTTCCAGACTGAGGGACACTGAAGCTTTCTTT | CASSESSRLRDTEAFF
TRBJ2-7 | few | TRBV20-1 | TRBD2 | TGCAGTGCTAGTCAGCGGGAGGCATCCTACGAGCAGTACTTC | CSASQREASYEQYF
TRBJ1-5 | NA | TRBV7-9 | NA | TGTGCCAGCAGCCATAGCAATCAGCCCCAGCATTTT | CASSHSNQPQHF
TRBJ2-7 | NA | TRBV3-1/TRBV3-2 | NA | TGTGCCAGCAGCCAAGCCGCGGGACGGATGACCTACGAGCAGTACTTC | CASSQAAGRMTYEQYF
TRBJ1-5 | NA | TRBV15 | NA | TGTGCCACCAGCAGGAGAGGGGGGGACCAGCCCCAGCATTTT | CATSRRGGDQPQHF
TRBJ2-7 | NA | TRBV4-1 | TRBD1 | TGCGCCAGCAGCCCAAATTACAGGGGTGCTTCGGACGAGCAGTACTTC | CASSPNYRGASDEQYF
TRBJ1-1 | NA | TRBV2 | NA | TGTGCCAGCAGTGTGAAGTCAGTTAACACTGAAGCTTTCTTT | CASSVKSVNTEAFF
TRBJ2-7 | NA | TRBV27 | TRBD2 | TGTGCCAGCAGTTTTGGACTAGCGGGAGGGGGTGAGCAGTACTTC | CASSFGLAGGGEQYF
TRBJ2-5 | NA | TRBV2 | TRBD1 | TGTGCCAGCAGTGAGGTGCAGGGGGTCGAGACCCAGTACTTC | CASSEVQGVETQYF
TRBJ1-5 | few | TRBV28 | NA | TGTGCCAGCGACAGTAGCAATCAGCCCCAGCATTTT | CASDSSNQPQHF
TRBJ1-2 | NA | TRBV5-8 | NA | TGTGCCAGCAGCTCAGGCTGGGGGGATGGCTACACCTTC | CASSSGWGDGYTF
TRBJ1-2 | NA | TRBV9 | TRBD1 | TGTGCCAGCAGCGGCCGACAGGGAGCAGTCGGCTACACCTTC | CASSGRQGAVGYTF
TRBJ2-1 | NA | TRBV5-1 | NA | TGCGCCAGCAGCCTAAGCGGGCCGGTCACCTACAATGAGCAGTTCTTC | CASSLSGPVTYNEQFF
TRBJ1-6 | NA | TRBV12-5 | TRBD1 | TGTGCTAGTGGTCAGACAGGGGAGGGATCACCCCTCCACTTT | CASGQTGEGSPLHF
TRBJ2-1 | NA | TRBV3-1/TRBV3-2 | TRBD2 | TGTGCCAGCAGCCAGACTAGCGGAGACTACAATGAGCAGTTCTTC | CASSQTSGDYNEQFF